This TCR beta chain emerged from a study of OX40 agonist ivuxolimab in advanced cancers. Only in-frame clones appear in the TCRdb table, and some are missing; sequencing was by immunoSEQ multiplex PCR. Among tens of thousands of clones listed, 75% to 90% were seen once. This CDR3 has 15 residues. Germline CDR1 SGHAT, CDR2 FQNNGV. Trimming took 3 bases from V and 4 from J; bases not matched to a gene: 7. Individuals having autoimmune disease history or systemic immunosuppression were not enrolled. Here the sequenced sample was CD4+ or CD8+ T cells sorted from blood, taken in a trial of the OX40 agonist ivuxolimab. This TCR derives from an adult with an advanced solid tumor such as melanoma, head and neck, liver or kidney cancer. The J gene is TRBJ1-2, the V gene TRBV11-2; 8 bases are shared with TRBD1. CDR3 bases: TGTGCCAGCAGCTTGCCCGGGACAGGACTCTATGGCTACACCTTC. It yields the protein CASSLPGTGLYGYTF.